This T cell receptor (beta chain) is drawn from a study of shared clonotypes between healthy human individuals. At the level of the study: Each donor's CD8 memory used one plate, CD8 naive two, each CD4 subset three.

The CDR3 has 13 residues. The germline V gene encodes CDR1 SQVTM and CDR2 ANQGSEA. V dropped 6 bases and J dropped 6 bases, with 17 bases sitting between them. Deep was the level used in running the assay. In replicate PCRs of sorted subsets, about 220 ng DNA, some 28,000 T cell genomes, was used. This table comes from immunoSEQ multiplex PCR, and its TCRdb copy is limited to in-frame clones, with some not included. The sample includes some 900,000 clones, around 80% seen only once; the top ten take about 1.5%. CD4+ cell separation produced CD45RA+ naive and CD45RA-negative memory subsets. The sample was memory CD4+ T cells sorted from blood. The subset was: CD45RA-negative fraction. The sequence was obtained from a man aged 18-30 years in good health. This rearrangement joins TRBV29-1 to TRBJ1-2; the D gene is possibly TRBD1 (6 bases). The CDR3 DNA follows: TGCAGCGTGGATACAGGGTGGAAGGATGGCTACACCTTC. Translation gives CSVDTGWKDGYTF.